This T cell receptor beta chain emerged from a study of blood T cells in healthy people across ages. This CDR3 spans 15 amino acids. The ends lost 4 bases at V and 7 bases at J; junction bases unmatched: 9. Caucasian individuals from Russia who were healthy and aged roughly 6 to 95 acted as donors. This clonotype has a handful of counts. Sample-barcoded 5' priming and a J-beta primer mix drove a second PCR of 7 to 11 cycles. From the 5' RACE reads, TCRdb called clonotypes with MiXCR, one entry per CDR3 protein. The sample records some 760,000 distinct CDR3 sequences, around 25% being singletons. These data were likewise used in another study, on T cells of mothers and their children. That report adds: Sequencing returned over 8.5 million TCR beta CDR3 reads per mother and some 3 million per child.

The sample taken for sequencing was blood. This clonotype was sampled from a boy between 5 and 17 years old in good health. The chain is built from TRBV12-3 or TRBV12-4 and TRBJ1-4; 7 nucleotides align to TRBD1. The CDR3 DNA follows: TGTGCCAGCAGTTCGGTACAGGGGAGTCGTGAAAAACTGTTTTTT. This translates into CASSSVQGSREKLFF.